Below, 17 T cell receptor beta chains from the same sample are listed, as sequenced in a study of PD-1 blockade in mismatch repair-deficient tumors. Measured with immunoSEQ multiplex PCR; TCRdb has only the in-frame clones, and not every one. The repertoire has around 40,000 clones, 80% to 85% of them found once; the top ten carry under 1.2%. Sequencing was performed on PBMCs, taken approximately 41 weeks after starting pembrolizumab. The receptors here all came from an adult with mismatch repair-deficient cancer.

The V and J genes are TRBV28 and TRBJ1-2, with D perhaps TRBD1 (5 bases). The CDR3 length is 13 residues. V lost 6 bases and J 0 bases, leaving 8 bases between the germline ends. Germline V gene lookup returns CDR1 MDHEN and CDR2 SYDVKM. The DNA of the CDR3 is TGTGCCAGCAGGTCGACAGCTAACTATGGCTACACCTTC. It codes for CASRSTANYGYTF.

The gene calls are TRBV5-1 and TRBJ2-1; 9 bases match TRBD2. Germline trimming cut 4 bases from V and 0 bases from J; bases unmatched to any gene: 5. Per germline, CDR1 SGHRS and CDR2 YFSETQ. This CDR3 has 16 residues. Written as DNA, the CDR3 is TGCGCCAGCAGCCCCCTGACTAGCGGCTCCTACAATGAGCAGTTCTTC. Amino acid sequence: CASSPLTSGSYNEQFF.

This clone was recorded a few times. CDR3 sequence (DNA): TGTGCCAGCAGCTTAATCAGAAGCTCCTACGAGCAGTACTTC. This gives the protein CASSLIRSSYEQYF. This chain links TRBV7-9 with TRBJ2-7; no firm D call. This CDR3 spans 14 amino acids. Germline lookup yields CDR1 SEHNR and CDR2 FQNEAQ (reference sequence). V lost 2 bases to trimming and J lost 0 bases, with 8 bases between them.

This chain joins TRBV19 and TRBJ2-1; the match to TRBD2 covers 8 bases. The V segment lost 5 bases and the J segment 5 bases; nucleotides outside the gene matches: 8. The CDR3 sequence is 15 residues long. The germline gives CDR1 LNHDA, CDR2 SQIVND (reference sequence). The CDR3 sequence is CASSVGRGGNNEQFF. The CDR3 DNA reads as TGTGCCAGTAGTGTCGGGAGGGGAGGGAACAATGAGCAGTTCTTC.

A few counts support this clone. The chain is built from TRBV19 and TRBJ2-7; D call uncertain. The CDR3 is 14 amino acids. Germline V gives CDR1 LNHDA, CDR2 SQIVND (reference sequence). V lost 2 bases and J lost 2, with 10 bases in between. CDR3 nucleotides: TGTGCCAGTAGTATAAATCTCGGTCCCTACGAGCAGTACTTC. Translated: CASSINLGPYEQYF. The entire variable domain, with the rest obtained from reference TRBV19 and TRBJ2-7, is as follows: DGGITQSPKYLFRKEGQNVTLSCEQNLNHDAMYWYRQDPGQGLRLIYYSQIVNDFQKGDIAEGYSVSREKKESFPLTVTSAQKNPTAFYLCASSINLGPYEQYFGPGTRLTVT.

This chain connects TRBV30 to TRBJ1-5; D is uncertain. The CDR3 is 13 residues long. Germline CDR1 and CDR2: GTSNPN and SVGIG (reference sequence). Trimming cost V 3 bases and J 0 bases, with 6 bases left between them. The CDR3 nucleotides read TGTGCCTGGAGCCTTTATAGCAATCAGCCCCAGCATTTT. Residues: CAWSLYSNQPQHF.

The chain couples TRBV27 to TRBJ2-7, with D unresolved. CDR1 is MNHEY, CDR2 SMNVEV, per germline (reference sequence). The CDR3 has 12 residues. Trimming removed 5 bases from V and 5 bases from J, with 10 bases in between. CDR3 residues: CASSPSSDEQYF. DNA for the CDR3: TGTGCCAGCAGTCCCTCTTCGGACGAGCAGTACTTC.

The chain couples TRBV7-8 to TRBJ1-4, with a weak D call TRBD1 (6 bases). The CDR3 length is 18 residues. V gave up 5 bases and J gave up 5 bases, with 24 bases separating them. CDR1 and CDR2 from the germline V gene are SGHVS and FQNEAQ. CDR3 amino acids: CASSIKTGRQSANEKLFF. CDR3 nucleotides: TGTGCCAGCAGCATAAAAACAGGGCGCCAGAGTGCCAATGAAAAACTGTTTTTT. The full variable domain, completed using reference TRBV7-8 and TRBJ1-4, is GAGVSQSPRYKVAKRGQDVALRCDPISGHVSLFWYQQALGQGPEFLTYFQNEAQLDKSGLPSDRFFAERPEGSVSTLKIQRTQQEDSAVYLCASSIKTGRQSANEKLFFGSGTQLSVL.

This sequence joins TRBV19 and TRBJ1-4; TRBD1 matches at 7 bases. J was trimmed by 7 bases and V by 10 bases; bases with no gene match: 9. The CDR3 length is 13 residues. Germline-derived CDR1 and CDR2 are LNHDA and SQIVND (reference sequence). CDR3 region: CATEGAGGEKLFF. Written as DNA, the CDR3 is TGTGCCACCGAGGGGGCCGGTGGTGAAAAACTGTTTTTT.

The gene calls are TRBV18 and TRBJ1-5; maybe TRBD1 (6 bases). Germline-derived CDR1 and CDR2 are KGHSH and LQKENI. V dropped 0 bases and J dropped 5 bases, with 11 bases sitting between them. This CDR3 region has 15 residues. The CDR3 region is CASSPPGQYDQPQHF. CDR3 sequence (DNA): TGTGCCAGCTCACCACCTGGACAGTATGATCAGCCCCAGCATTTT.

The count of this clone is one. The rearrangement links TRBV18 to TRBJ2-3, with D possibly being TRBD2 (6 bases). Trimming cost V 2 bases and J 2 bases, with 11 bases left between them. The germline CDR1 and CDR2 sequences are KGHSH and LQKENI. This CDR3 has 15 amino acids. The CDR3 sequence: CASSPAGSYTDTQYF. CDR3 DNA sequence: TGTGCCAGCTCACCAGCGGGATCATACACAGATACGCAGTATTTT.

The V gene is TRBV19, the J gene TRBJ1-1; tentatively, D is TRBD1 (5 bases). CDR1 is LNHDA, CDR2 SQIVND, per germline (reference sequence). The V gene lost 9 bases and the J gene lost 0 bases, with 14 bases spanning the gap. The CDR3 has 14 residues. CDR3 amino acids: CASRGRGVNTEAFF. The CDR3 bases are TGTGCCAGCCGGGGGAGAGGGGTGAACACTGAAGCTTTCTTT.

This chain connects TRBV28 to TRBJ1-2; 8 bases map to TRBD1. The V gene's germline CDR1 is MDHEN and CDR2 SYDVKM. The CDR3 spans 15 residues. V lost 6 bases to trimming and J lost 6 bases; unmatched junction nucleotides: 12. The CDR3 is CASSTNRGAVHGYTF. The CDR3 bases are TGTGCCAGCAGCACGAACAGGGGGGCAGTGCATGGCTACACCTTC.

The chain is built from TRBV5-5 and TRBJ2-6; 7 nucleotides line up with TRBD1. The germline V gene has CDR1 SGHKS and CDR2 YYEKEE (reference sequence). The CDR3 is 18 amino acids. Trimming took 1 base from V and 0 from J; bases not matched to a gene: 7. CDR3: CASSLTGAWASGANVLTF. CDR3 nucleotide sequence: TGTGCCAGCAGCTTGACAGGGGCGTGGGCCTCTGGGGCCAACGTCCTGACTTTC.

The chain recombines TRBV6-5 with TRBJ2-5; 7 bases are a match to TRBD2. Trimming took 5 bases from V and 4 from J; bases not matched to a gene: 7. In germline, CDR1 is MNHEY, CDR2 SVGAGI. This CDR3 is 14 amino acids long. CDR3 coding DNA: TGTGCCAGCAGTCAGCGACTAGCTGTAGAGACCCAGTACTTC. Translation gives CASSQRLAVETQYF.

The chain employs TRBV7-7 and TRBJ1-1; no clear D gene. V gave up 5 bases and J gave up 4 bases, with 11 bases separating them. Germline V gives CDR1 SSHAT, CDR2 FNYEAQ (reference sequence). This CDR3 is 13 amino acids long. CDR3 sequence: CASSPREGTEAFF. The DNA of the CDR3 is TGTGCCAGCAGCCCCCGTGAGGGCACTGAAGCTTTCTTT.

The rearrangement joins TRBV29-1 to TRBJ2-5, with 8 bases matching TRBD2. Germline CDR1 reads SQVTM; CDR2 reads ANQGSEA. The V gene end was trimmed by 5 bases and the J gene end by 3 bases; junction bases not matched to a gene: 2. The CDR3 is made up of 12 amino acids. The CDR3 DNA is TGCAGCGTTCCGACTAGCGAAGAGACCCAGTACTTC. This translates into CSVPTSEETQYF.